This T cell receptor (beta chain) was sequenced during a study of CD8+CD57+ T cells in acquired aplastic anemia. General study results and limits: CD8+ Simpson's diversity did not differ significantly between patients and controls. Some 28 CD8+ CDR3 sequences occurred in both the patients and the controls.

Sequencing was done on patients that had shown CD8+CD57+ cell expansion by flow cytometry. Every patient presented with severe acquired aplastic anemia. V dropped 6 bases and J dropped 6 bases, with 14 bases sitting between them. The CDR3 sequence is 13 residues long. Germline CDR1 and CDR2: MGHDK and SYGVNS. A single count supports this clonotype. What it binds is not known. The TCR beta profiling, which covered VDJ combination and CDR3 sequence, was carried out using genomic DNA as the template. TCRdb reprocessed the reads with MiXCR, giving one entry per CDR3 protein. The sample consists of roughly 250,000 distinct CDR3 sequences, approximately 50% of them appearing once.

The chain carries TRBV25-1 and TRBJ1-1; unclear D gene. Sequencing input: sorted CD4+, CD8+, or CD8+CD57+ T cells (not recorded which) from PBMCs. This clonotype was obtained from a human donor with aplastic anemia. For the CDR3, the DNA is TGTGCCAGCAGCTCCCTCCCGGGTTCTGAAGCTTTCTTT. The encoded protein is CASSSLPGSEAFF.